This T cell receptor (beta chain) comes out of a study of CD8 T cells in ankylosing spondylitis. The V gene lost 6 bases and the J gene lost 1 base, with 3 bases spanning the gap. Per germline, CDR1 DFQATT and CDR2 SNEGSKA (reference sequence). The CDR3 is made up of 10 amino acids. General study findings and limits: Clones linked to disease, bearing a CD8+ phenotype, were relatively rare in peripheral blood. What seemed typical of ankylosing spondylitis blood was a TCR beta motif built from roughly 8 highly homologous variants. Both synovial fluid and blood in reactive arthritis had previously been reported to carry some motif variants. Clones linked to disease were reported to show significant enrichment in matched ankylosing spondylitis synovial fluid.

Each CDR3 protein gets one entry after TCRdb re-called the 5' RACE reads with MiXCR. The table has 230,000 or so distinct CDR3 sequences, 20% to 30% seen once. As to this clonotype: Its antigen is undetermined.

The receptor was derived from a male donor with ankylosing spondylitis or in good health (not recorded which). Sequenced sample: blood, either unsorted or a sorted T cell fraction (not recorded which). This chain connects TRBV20-1 to TRBJ2-5; D not resolved. In DNA form, the CDR3 reads TGCAGTGCCCCCCAAGAGACCCAGTACTTC. It encodes CSAPQETQYF.